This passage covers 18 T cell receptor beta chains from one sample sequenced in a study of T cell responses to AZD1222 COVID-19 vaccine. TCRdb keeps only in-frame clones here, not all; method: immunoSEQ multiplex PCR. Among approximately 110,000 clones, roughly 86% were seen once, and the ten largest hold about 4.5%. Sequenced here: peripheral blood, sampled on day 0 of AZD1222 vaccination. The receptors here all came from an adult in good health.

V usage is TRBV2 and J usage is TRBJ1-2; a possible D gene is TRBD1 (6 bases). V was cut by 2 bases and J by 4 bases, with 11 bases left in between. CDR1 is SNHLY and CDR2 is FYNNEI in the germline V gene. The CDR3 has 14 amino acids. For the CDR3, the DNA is TGTGCCAGCAGTGAACGGCCAGGGGCCTATGGCTACACCTTC. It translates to CASSERPGAYGYTF.

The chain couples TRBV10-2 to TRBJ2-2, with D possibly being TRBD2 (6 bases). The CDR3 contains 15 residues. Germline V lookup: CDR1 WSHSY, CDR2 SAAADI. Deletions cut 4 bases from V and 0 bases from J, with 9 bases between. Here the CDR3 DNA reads TGCGCCAGCAGTGTACTAGCCGCGAACACCGGGGAGCTGTTTTTT. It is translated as CASSVLAANTGELFF.

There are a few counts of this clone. Written as DNA, the CDR3 is TGTGCCAGCAGCGTTATCCCTGGAAACACCATATATTTT. It is translated as CASSVIPGNTIYF. The chain carries TRBV9 and TRBJ1-3; D is ambiguous. CDR1 and CDR2 (germline): SGDLS, YYNGEE. This CDR3 region has 13 residues. The germline V and J ends were trimmed by 2 bases and 2 bases, with 5 bases remaining between them.

The CDR3 sequence: CASRRQGNYNSPLHF. The CDR3 DNA sequence: TGCGCCAGCAGGAGACAGGGGAACTATAATTCACCCCTCCACTTT. This chain uses TRBV5-1 with TRBJ1-6, with 8 bases aligning to TRBD1. Trimming at V came to 5 bases and at J to 3 bases, leaving 4 bases not matched to a gene. Germline V gene data show CDR1 as SGHRS and CDR2 as YFSETQ. This CDR3 is 15 amino acids long.

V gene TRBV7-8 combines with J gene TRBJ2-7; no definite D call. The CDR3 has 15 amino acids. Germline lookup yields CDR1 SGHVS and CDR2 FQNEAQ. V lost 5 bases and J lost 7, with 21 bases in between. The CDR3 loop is CASSPRRTAGVEQYF. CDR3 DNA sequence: TGTGCCAGCAGCCCCCGGCGGACGGCCGGCGTAGAGCAGTACTTC.

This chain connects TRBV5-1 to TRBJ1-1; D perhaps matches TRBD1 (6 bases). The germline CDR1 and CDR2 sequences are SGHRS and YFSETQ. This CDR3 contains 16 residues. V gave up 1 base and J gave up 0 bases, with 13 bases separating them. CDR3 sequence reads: CASSLRSGQLNTEAFF. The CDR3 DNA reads TGCGCCAGCAGCTTGAGGTCCGGACAGCTGAACACTGAAGCTTTCTTT.

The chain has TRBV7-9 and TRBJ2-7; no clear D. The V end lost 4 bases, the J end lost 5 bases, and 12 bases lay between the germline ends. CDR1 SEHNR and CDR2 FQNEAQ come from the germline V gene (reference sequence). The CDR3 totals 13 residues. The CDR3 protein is CASSWESLDEQYF. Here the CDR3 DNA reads TGTGCCAGCAGCTGGGAAAGCCTGGACGAGCAGTACTTC.

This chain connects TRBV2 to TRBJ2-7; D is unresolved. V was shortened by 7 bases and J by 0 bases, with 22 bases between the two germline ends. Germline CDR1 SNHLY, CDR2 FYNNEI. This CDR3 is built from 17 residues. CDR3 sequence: CASIESRGHRSSYEQYF. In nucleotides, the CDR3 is TGTGCCAGCATAGAATCTAGAGGCCACCGGAGCTCCTACGAGCAGTACTTC.

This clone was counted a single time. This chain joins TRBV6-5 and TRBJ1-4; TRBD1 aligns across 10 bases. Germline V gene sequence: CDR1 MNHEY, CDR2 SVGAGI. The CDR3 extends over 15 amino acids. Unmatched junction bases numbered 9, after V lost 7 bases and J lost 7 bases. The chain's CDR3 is CASNYRRDRGEKLFF. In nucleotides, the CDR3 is TGTGCCAGCAACTACAGGAGGGACAGGGGTGAAAAACTGTTTTTT.

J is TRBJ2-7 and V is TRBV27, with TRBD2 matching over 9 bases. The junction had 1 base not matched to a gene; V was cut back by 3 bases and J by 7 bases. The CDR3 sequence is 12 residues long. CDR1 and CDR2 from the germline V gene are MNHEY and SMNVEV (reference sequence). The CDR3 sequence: CASSFLAGEQYF. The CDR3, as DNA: TGTGCCAGCAGTTTTCTAGCGGGGGAGCAGTACTTC.

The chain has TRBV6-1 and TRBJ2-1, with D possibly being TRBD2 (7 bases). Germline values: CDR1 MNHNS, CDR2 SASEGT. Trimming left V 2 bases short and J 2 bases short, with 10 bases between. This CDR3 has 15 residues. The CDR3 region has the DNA TGTGCCAGCAGTGAATACGGGGGGCCCTACAATGAGCAGTTCTTC. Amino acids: CASSEYGGPYNEQFF.

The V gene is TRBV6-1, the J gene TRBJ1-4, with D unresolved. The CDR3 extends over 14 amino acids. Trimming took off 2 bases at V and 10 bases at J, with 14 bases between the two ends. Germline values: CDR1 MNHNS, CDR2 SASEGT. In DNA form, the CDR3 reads TGTGCCAGCAGTGAAACTCTTAGGCACCGAAAACTGTTTTTT. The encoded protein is CASSETLRHRKLFF.

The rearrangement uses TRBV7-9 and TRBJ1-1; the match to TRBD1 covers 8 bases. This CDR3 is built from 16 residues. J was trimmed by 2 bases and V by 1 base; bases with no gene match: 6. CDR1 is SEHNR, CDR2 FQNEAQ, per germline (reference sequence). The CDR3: CASSLDVGQGNTEAFF. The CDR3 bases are TGTGCCAGCAGCTTAGATGTCGGACAGGGCAACACTGAAGCTTTCTTT.

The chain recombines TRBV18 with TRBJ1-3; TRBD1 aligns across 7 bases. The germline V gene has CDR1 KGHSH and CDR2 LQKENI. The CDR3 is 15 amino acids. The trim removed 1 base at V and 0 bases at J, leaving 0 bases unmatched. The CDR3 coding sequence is TGTGCCAGCTCACCACAGGGGGCCTCTGGAAACACCATATATTTT. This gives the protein CASSPQGASGNTIYF. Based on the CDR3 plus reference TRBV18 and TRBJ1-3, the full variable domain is NAGVMQNPRHLVRRRGQEARLRCSPMKGHSHVYWYRQLPEEGLKFMVYLQKENIIDESGMPKERFSAEFPKEGPSILRIQQVVRGDSAAYFCASSPQGASGNTIYFGEGSWLTVV.

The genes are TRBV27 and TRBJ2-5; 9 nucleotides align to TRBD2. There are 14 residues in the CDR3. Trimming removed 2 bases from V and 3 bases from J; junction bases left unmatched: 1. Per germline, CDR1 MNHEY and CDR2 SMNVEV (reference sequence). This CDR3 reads CASSLIAGEETQYF. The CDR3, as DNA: TGTGCCAGCAGTTTAATAGCGGGAGAAGAGACCCAGTACTTC.

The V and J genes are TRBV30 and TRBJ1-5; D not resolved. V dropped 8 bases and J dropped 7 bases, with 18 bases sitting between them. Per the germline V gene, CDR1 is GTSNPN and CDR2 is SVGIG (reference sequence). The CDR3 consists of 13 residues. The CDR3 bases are TGTGCCCTGGCGGAAGGGTTGTCCCAGCCCCAGCATTTT. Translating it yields CALAEGLSQPQHF.

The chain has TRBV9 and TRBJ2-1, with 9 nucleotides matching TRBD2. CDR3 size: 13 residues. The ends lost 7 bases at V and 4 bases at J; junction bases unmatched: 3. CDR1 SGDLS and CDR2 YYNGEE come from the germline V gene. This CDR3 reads CASPRGGYNEQFF. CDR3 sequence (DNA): TGTGCCAGCCCGCGGGGGGGATACAATGAGCAGTTCTTC.

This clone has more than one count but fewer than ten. CDR3 sequence (DNA): TGTGCCAGTAGTGGGGGGGCAACGGCGACTAATGAAAAACTGTTTTTT. This sequence encodes CASSGGATATNEKLFF. V usage is TRBV19 and J usage is TRBJ1-4; D may be TRBD1 (6 bases). The CDR3 length is 16 residues. CDR1 is LNHDA, CDR2 SQIVND, per germline (reference sequence). V was shortened by 5 bases and J by 2 bases, with 15 bases between the two germline ends.